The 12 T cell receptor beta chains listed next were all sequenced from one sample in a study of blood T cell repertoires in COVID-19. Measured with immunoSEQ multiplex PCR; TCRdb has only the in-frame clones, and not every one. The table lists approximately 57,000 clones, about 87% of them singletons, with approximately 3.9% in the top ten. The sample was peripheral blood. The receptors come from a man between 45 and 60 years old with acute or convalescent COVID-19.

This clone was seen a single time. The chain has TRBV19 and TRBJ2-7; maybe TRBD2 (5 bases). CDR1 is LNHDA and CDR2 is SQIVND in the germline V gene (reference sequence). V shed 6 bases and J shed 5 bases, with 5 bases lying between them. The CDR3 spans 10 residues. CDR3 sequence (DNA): TGTGCCAGTAGCGGGAACGAGCAGTACTTC. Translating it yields CASSGNEQYF.

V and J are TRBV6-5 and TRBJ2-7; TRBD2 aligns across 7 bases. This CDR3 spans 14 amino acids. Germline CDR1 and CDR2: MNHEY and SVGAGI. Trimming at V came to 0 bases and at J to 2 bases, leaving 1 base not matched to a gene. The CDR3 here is CASSYSRGAYEQYF. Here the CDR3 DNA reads TGTGCCAGCAGTTACTCTCGGGGGGCCTACGAGCAGTACTTC.

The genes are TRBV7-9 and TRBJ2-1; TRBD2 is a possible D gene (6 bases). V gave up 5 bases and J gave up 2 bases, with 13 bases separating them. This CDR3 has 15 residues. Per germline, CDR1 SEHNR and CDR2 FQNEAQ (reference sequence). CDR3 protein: CASSRLSGAYNEQFF. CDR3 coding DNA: TGTGCCAGCAGCCGACTATCGGGGGCCTACAATGAGCAGTTCTTC.

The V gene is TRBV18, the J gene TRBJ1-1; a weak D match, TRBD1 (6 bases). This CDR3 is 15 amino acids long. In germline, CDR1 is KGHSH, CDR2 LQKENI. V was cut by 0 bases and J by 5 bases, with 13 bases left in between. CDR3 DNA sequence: TGTGCCAGCTCACCACCAACAGGGCGGTGGACTGAAGCTTTCTTT. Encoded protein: CASSPPTGRWTEAFF.

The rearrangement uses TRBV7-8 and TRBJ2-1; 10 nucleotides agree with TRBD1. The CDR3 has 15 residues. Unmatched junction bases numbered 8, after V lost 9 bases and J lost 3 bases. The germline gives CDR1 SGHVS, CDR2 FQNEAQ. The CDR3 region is CASLKGTGVYNEQFF. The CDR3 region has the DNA TGTGCCAGTCTAAAGGGGACAGGGGTCTACAATGAGCAGTTCTTC.

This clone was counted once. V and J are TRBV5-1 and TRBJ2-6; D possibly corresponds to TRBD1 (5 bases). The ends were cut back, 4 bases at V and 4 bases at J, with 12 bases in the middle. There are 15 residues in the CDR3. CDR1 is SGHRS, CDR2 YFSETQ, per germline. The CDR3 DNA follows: TGCGCCAGCAGCGCCTCGACAGCGGGGGCCAACGTCCTGACTTTC. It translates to CASSASTAGANVLTF.

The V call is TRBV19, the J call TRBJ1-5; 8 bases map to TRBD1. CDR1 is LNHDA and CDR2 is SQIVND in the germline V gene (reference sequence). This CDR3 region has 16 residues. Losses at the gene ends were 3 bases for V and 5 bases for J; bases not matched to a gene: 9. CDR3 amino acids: CASSIRQGSGDQPQHF. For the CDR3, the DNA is TGTGCCAGTAGTATTCGACAGGGGAGCGGGGATCAGCCCCAGCATTTT.

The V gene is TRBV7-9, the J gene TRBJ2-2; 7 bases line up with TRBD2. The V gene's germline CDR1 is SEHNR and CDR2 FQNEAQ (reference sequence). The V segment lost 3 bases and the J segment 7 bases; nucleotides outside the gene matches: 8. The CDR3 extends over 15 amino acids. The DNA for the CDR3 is TGTGCCAGCAGCTTTCGCGGGAGAAGTTACGGGGAGCTGTTTTTT. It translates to CASSFRGRSYGELFF.

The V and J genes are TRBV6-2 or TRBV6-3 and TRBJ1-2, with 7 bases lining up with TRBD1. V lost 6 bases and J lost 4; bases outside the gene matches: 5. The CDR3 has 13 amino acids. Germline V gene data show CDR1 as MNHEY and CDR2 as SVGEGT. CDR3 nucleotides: TGTGCCAGCAGCCGGGGACAGCCCTATGGCTACACCTTC. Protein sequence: CASSRGQPYGYTF.

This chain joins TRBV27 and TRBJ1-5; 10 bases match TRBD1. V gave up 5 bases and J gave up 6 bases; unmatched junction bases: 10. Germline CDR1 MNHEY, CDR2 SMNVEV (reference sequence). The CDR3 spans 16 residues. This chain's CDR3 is CASSLRDRGAGQPQHF. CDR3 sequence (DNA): TGTGCCAGCAGTCTCCGGGACAGGGGAGCGGGTCAGCCCCAGCATTTT.

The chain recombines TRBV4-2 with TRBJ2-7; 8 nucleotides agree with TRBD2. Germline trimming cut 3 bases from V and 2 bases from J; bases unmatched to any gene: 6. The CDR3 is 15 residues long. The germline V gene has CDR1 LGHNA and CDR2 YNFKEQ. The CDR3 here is CASSQSGGVTYEQYF. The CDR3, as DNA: TGTGCCAGCAGCCAGTCGGGAGGGGTAACCTACGAGCAGTACTTC.

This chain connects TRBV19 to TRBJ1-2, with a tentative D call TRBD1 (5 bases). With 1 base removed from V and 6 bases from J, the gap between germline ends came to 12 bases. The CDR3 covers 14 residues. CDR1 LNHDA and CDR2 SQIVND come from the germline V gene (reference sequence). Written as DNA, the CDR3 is TGTGCCAGTAGTATAGTATCGGGGGGACATGGCTACACCTTC. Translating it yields CASSIVSGGHGYTF.